What follows are 2 T cell receptor beta chains derived from one specimen sequenced in a study of tumour-infiltrating T cells in Burkitt lymphoma. This table comes from immunoSEQ multiplex PCR, and its TCRdb copy is limited to in-frame clones, with some not included. Altogether roughly 9,100 clones are present, 62% being singletons, with the ten largest covering approximately 6%. Sequencing input: tumor tissue. These receptors came from a human donor with diffuse large B-cell lymphoma.

This clone was observed once. The J gene is TRBJ1-6, the V gene TRBV5-1; 10 positions match TRBD1. The junction had 1 base not matched to a gene; V was cut back by 3 bases and J by 7 bases. CDR3 size: 14 residues. Germline CDR1 reads SGHRS; CDR2 reads YFSETQ. Here the CDR3 DNA reads TGCGCCAGCAGCTGGGGACAGGGGAATTCACCCCTCCACTTT. This translates into CASSWGQGNSPLHF.

The chain links TRBV5-1 to TRBJ1-6; possibly TRBD1 for D (5 bases). In germline, CDR1 is SGHRS, CDR2 YFSETQ. CDR3 length equals 17 residues. V lost 8 bases, J lost 2 bases, and 20 bases lay in between. This chain's CDR3 is CASRSGEILPYNSPLHF. CDR3 coding DNA: TGCGCCAGTCGGTCGGGGGAAATCCTCCCCTATAATTCACCCCTCCACTTT.